The 8 T cell receptor beta chains listed next were all sequenced from one sample in a study of blood T cells in healthy people across ages. Sample-barcoded 5' priming and a J-beta primer mix drove a second PCR of roughly 6 to 12 cycles. TCRdb analysed the 5' RACE reads with MiXCR anew, one entry per CDR3 protein. Of 1.5 million to 2 million distinct CDR3 sequences detected, 28% appear once; the ten largest clones hold around 7.7%. The sample was blood. The receptors stem from a woman aged 30 to 39 in good health.

There are many counts of this clonotype. The rearrangement uses TRBV20-1 and TRBJ2-5; possibly TRBD2 for D (5 bases). Trimming left V 4 bases short and J 4 bases short, with 10 bases between. The CDR3 sequence is 12 residues long. Germline CDR1 is DFQATT and CDR2 is SNEGSKA (reference sequence). In DNA, the CDR3 is TGCAGTGCTACCGGACGGGGAGAGACCCAGTACTTC. Translation: CSATGRGETQYF.

This clonotype turned up a few times. The V and J genes are TRBV7-2 and TRBJ1-5, with 10 bases aligning to TRBD1. The CDR3 loop spans 15 amino acids. Per the germline V gene, CDR1 is SGHTA and CDR2 is FQGNSA. The V segment lost 5 bases and the J segment 6 bases; nucleotides outside the gene matches: 7. The DNA of the CDR3 is TGTGCCAGCAGCCAGACAGGGGGCCGCGGTCAGCCCCAGCATTTT. Residues: CASSQTGGRGQPQHF.

This clonotype was detected many times. The genes are TRBV12-3 or TRBV12-4 and TRBJ1-2; D remains unclear. This CDR3 is 10 amino acids long. Trimming shortened V by 5 bases and J by 13 bases, and 11 bases separated the two germline ends. CDR3 sequence reads: CASSTRRSTF. CDR3 nucleotides: TGTGCCAGCAGTACCCGGCGGAGCACCTTC.

This clonotype has only a few counts. One junction end disagrees with the germline gene, perhaps due to a read error. The chain has TRBV5-1 and TRBJ2-3, with D possibly TRBD2 on 6 matching bases. Germline V gene sequence: CDR1 SGHRS, CDR2 YFSETQ. The CDR3 is made up of 14 amino acids. The CDR3 region is CASSPTGVTDTQYF. The DNA of the CDR3 is TGTGCCAGCAGCCCGACGGGGGTCACAGATACGCAGTATTTT.

This clonotype showed up many times. The V gene is TRBV7-2, the J gene TRBJ2-1; 12 nucleotides agree with TRBD2. This CDR3 spans 15 amino acids. Unmatched junction bases numbered 4, after V lost 5 bases and J lost 5 bases. Germline lookup yields CDR1 SGHTA and CDR2 FQGNSA. The CDR3 region is CASSERLAGDNEQFF. CDR3 DNA: TGTGCCAGCAGCGAGAGACTAGCGGGAGACAATGAGCAGTTCTTC.

Of note for this clonotype: A much larger clone lies a single base off, so this may be a read error. This rearrangement joins TRBV4-1 to TRBJ2-5; 8 bases are shared with TRBD2. The CDR3 runs to 16 residues. The germline V gene has CDR1 MGHRA and CDR2 YSYEKL. CDR3 residues: CTSSPLSGGNQETQYF. Written as DNA, the CDR3 is TGCACCAGCAGCCCTCTGAGCGGGGGCAACCAAGAGACCCAGTACTTC.

V gene TRBV19 combines with J gene TRBJ2-7; D gene ambiguous. The germline gives CDR1 LNHDA, CDR2 SQIVND (reference sequence). The V and J ends lost 3 bases and 3 bases respectively, with 9 bases between them. The CDR3 is 13 amino acids. CDR3 loop: CASSIGLNYEQYF. In DNA form, the CDR3 reads TGTGCCAGTAGTATTGGTCTAAACTACGAGCAGTACTTC. Filled out from reference TRBV19 and TRBJ2-7, the complete variable domain reads DGGITQSPKYLFRKEGQNVTLSCEQNLNHDAMYWYRQDPGQGLRLIYYSQIVNDFQKGDIAEGYSVSREKKESFPLTVTSAQKNPTAFYLCASSIGLNYEQYFGPGTRLTVT.

This clonotype has a handful of counts. The chain couples TRBV5-1 to TRBJ2-5, with 12 bases aligning to TRBD2. V was clipped by 3 bases and J by 0 bases; unmatched bases: 3. The CDR3 consists of 16 residues. Germline V gene lookup returns CDR1 SGHRS and CDR2 YFSETQ. DNA of the CDR3: TGCGCCAGCAGCTGGAGACTAGCGGGGGACCAAGAGACCCAGTACTTC. It encodes CASSWRLAGDQETQYF.